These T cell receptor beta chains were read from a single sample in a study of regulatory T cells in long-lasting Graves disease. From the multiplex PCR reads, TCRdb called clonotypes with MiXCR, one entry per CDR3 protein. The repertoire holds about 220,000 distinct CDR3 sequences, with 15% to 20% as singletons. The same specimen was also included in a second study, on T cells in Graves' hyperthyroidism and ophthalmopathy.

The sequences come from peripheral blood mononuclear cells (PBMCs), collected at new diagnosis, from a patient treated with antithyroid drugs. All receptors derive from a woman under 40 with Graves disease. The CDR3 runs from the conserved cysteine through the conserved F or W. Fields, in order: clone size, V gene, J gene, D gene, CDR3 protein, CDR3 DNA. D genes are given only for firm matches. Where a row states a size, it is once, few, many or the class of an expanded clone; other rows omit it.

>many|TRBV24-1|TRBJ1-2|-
CATSRWGSYGYTF
TGTGCCACCAGTCGGTGGGGTAGCTATGGCTACACCTTC
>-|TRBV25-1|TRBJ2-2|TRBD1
CASSELSGGVASGELFF
TGTGCCAGCAGTGAGCTCTCAGGGGGCGTTGCGAGCGGGGAGCTGTTTTTT
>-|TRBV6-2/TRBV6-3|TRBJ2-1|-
CASGDGAWGGLIF
TGTGCCAGCGGGGACGGAGCGTGGGGTGGGTTGATCTTC
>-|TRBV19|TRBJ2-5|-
CASSMDQETQYF
TGTGCCAGTAGTATGGACCAAGAGACCCAGTACTTC
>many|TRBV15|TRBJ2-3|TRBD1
CATSTLDRGKRDTQYF
TGTGCCACCAGCACCCTGGACAGGGGGAAGAGAGATACGCAGTATTTT
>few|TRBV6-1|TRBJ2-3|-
CASAGASTDTQYF
TGTGCCAGCGCGGGGGCTAGCACAGATACGCAGTATTTT
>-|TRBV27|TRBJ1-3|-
CASRGTNSGNTIYF
TGTGCCAGCCGCGGGACAAACTCTGGAAACACCATATATTTT
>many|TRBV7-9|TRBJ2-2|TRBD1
CASSSGQGLAGELFF
TGTGCCAGCAGCTCCGGACAGGGATTGGCCGGGGAGCTGTTTTTT
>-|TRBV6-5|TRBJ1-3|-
CASSYSVSGNTIYF
TGTGCCAGCAGTTACTCCGTCTCTGGAAACACCATATATTTT
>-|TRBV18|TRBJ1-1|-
CASSPAKGTNTEAFF
TGTGCCAGCTCACCGGCAAAGGGTACGAACACTGAAGCTTTCTTT
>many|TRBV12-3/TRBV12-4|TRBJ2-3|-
CASSPPVARTDTQYF
TGTGCCAGCAGTCCACCCGTTGCTCGCACAGATACGCAGTATTTT
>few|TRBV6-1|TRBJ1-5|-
CASRGGSSGTHSNQPQHF
TGTGCCAGCAGGGGAGGGTCATCCGGGACCCATAGCAATCAGCCCCAGCATTTT
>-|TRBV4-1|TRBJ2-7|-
CASSQESRAVDEQYF
TGCGCCAGCAGCCAAGAAAGCAGGGCTGTAGACGAGCAGTACTTC
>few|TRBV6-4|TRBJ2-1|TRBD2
CASSLLAGGGYNEQFF
TGTGCCAGCAGCCTATTAGCGGGAGGAGGCTACAATGAGCAGTTCTTC
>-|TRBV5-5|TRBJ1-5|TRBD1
CASSFLPGQGIEQPQHF
TGTGCCAGCAGCTTTCTCCCGGGACAGGGAATAGAACAGCCCCAGCATTTT
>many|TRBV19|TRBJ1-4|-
CASKPQWGRLNEKLFF
TGTGCCAGTAAACCCCAGTGGGGACGGCTGAATGAAAAACTGTTTTTT
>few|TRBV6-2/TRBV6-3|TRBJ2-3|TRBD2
CASSRLTSGSTDTQYF
TGTGCCAGCAGCCGACTAACTAGCGGGAGCACAGATACGCAGTATTTT
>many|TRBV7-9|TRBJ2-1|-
CASSLPVRIAVYNEQFF
TGTGCCAGCAGCCTCCCCGTCCGGATAGCGGTTTACAATGAGCAGTTCTTC
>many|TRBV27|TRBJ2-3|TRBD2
CATACWREKRSTQYF
TGTGCCACGGCCTGCTGGCGGGAGAAGCGAAGTACGCAGTATTTT
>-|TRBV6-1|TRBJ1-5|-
CASSTQGSSNQPQHF
TGTGCCAGCAGCACACAGGGATCCAGCAATCAGCCCCAGCATTTT
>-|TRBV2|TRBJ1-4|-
CASSEGQLGEKLFF
TGTGCCAGCAGTGAAGGGCAACTGGGAGAAAAACTGTTTTTT
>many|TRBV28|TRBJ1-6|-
CATNSGRNSPLHF
TGTGCCACTAACAGCGGAAGGAATTCACCCCTCCACTTT
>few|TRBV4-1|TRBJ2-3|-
CASSQERGRLPSTDTQYF
TGCGCCAGCAGCCAAGAAAGGGGGAGACTGCCTAGCACAGATACGCAGTATTTT
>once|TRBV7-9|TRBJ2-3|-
CASSVGTTDTQYF
TGTGCCAGCAGCGTCGGGACTACAGATACGCAGTATTTT
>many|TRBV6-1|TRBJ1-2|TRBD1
CASSATGVEMGGYTF
TGTGCCAGCAGTGCCACAGGGGTGGAAATGGGAGGCTACACCTTC
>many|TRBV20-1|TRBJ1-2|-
CSAEEYTGRDGYTF
TGCAGTGCCGAGGAATACACGGGGCGCGATGGCTACACCTTC
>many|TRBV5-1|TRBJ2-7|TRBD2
CASSGLAGGGEQYF
TGCGCCAGCAGCGGACTAGCGGGAGGTGGCGAGCAGTACTTC
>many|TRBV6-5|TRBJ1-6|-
CASSSHFRERVDNSPLHF
TGTGCCAGCAGTTCCCATTTCAGGGAGAGGGTTGATAATTCACCCCTCCACTTT
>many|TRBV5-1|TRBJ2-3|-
CASSPGTTSTDTQYF
TGCGCCAGCAGCCCCGGGACCACTAGCACAGATACGCAGTATTTT
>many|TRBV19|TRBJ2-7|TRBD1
CASSAGTGPPEQYF
TGTGCCAGTAGCGCCGGGACAGGGCCCCCCGAGCAGTACTTC
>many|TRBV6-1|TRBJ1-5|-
CASSERGFDNQPQHF
TGTGCCAGCAGTGAACGGGGCTTCGACAATCAGCCCCAGCATTTT
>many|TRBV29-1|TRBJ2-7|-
CSVLDSYEQYF
TGCAGCGTCCTCGACAGCTACGAGCAGTACTTC
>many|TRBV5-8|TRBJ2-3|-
CASKASQILVTDTQYF
TGTGCCAGCAAAGCTTCACAGATTCTCGTCACAGATACGCAGTATTTT
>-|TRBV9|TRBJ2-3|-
CASSDTRGADTQYF
TGTGCCAGCAGCGATACCCGAGGGGCAGATACGCAGTATTTT
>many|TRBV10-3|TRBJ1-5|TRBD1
CAISERGTGSNQPQHF
TGTGCCATCAGTGAGAGGGGGACAGGTAGCAATCAGCCCCAGCATTTT
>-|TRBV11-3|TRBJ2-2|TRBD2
CASRTSGGELFF
TGTGCCAGCCGGACTAGCGGCGGGGAGCTGTTTTTT
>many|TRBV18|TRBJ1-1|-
CASSPDSYTEAFF
TGTGCCAGCTCGCCGGACAGCTACACTGAAGCTTTCTTT
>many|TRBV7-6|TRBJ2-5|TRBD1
CASSPWTGPPKETQYF
TGTGCCAGCAGCCCTTGGACAGGGCCACCGAAGGAGACCCAGTACTTC
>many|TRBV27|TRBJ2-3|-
CASSLARKGWWDTQYF
TGTGCCAGCAGTTTAGCTCGAAAGGGGTGGTGGGATACGCAGTATTTT
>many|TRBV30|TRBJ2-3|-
CAWGRGDTQYF
TGTGCCTGGGGCAGAGGGGATACGCAGTATTTT
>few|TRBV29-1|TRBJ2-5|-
CSEVRKETQYF
TGCAGCGAGGTACGAAAAGAGACCCAGTACTTC
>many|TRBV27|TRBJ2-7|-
CASSLLGNSYEQYF
TGTGCCAGCAGTTTACTAGGGAACTCCTACGAGCAGTACTTC